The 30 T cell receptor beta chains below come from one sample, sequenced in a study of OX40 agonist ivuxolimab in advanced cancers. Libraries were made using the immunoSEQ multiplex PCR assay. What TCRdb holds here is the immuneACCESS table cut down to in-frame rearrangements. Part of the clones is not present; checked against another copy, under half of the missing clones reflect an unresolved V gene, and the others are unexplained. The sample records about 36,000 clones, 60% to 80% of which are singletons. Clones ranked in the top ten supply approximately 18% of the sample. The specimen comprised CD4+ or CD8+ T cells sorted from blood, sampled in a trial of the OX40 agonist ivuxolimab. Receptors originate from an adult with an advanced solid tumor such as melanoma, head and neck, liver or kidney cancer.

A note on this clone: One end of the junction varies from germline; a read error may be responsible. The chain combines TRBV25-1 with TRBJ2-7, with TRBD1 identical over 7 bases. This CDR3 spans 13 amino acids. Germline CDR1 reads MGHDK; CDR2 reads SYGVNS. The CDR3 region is CTSAWGQNYEQYF. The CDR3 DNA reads TGTACCAGCGCGTGGGGACAGAATTACGAGCAGTACTTC.

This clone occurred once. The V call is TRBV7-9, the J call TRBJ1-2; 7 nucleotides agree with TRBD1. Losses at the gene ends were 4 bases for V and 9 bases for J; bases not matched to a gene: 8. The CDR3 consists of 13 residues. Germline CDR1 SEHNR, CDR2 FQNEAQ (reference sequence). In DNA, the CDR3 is TGTGCCAGCAGCTCCGGGACAGCATACAGCTACACCTTC. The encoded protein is CASSSGTAYSYTF.

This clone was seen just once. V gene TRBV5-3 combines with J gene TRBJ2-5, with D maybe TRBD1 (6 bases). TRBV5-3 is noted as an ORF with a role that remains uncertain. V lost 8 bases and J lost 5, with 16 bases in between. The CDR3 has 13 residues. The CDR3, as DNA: TGTGCCAGGGCAGGGGCAGGTGGGGAGACCCAGTACTTC. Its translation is CARAGAGGETQYF.

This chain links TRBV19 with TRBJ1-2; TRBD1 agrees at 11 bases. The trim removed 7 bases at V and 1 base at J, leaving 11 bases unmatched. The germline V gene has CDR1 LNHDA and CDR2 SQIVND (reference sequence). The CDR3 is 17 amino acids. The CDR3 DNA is TGTGCCAGTAAGAGAGCTAGAGGGACAGGGGGTAACTATGGCTACACCTTC. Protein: CASKRARGTGGNYGYTF.

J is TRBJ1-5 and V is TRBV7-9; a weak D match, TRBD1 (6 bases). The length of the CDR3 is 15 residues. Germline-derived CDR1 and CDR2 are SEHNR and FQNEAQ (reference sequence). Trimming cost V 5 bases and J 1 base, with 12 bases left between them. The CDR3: CASSPGDGSNQPQHF. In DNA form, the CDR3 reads TGTGCCAGCAGCCCAGGGGACGGAAGCAATCAGCCCCAGCATTTT.

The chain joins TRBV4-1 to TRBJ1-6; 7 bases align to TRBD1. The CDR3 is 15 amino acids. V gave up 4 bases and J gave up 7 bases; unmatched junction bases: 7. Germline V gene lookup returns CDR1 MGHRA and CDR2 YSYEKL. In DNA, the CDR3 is TGCGCCAGCAGCCGAACCGGGACAGAGAATTCACCCCTCCACTTT. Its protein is CASSRTGTENSPLHF.

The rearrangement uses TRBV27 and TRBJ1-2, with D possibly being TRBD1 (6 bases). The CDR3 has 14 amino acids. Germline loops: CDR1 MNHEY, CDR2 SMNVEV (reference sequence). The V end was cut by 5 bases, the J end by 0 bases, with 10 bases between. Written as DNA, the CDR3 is TGTGCCAGCAGTATACAGGGCCCTAACTATGGCTACACCTTC. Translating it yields CASSIQGPNYGYTF.

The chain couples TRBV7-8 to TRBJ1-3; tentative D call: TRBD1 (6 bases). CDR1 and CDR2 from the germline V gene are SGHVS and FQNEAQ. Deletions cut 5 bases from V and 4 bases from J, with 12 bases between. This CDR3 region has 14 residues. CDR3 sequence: CASSQTGSGNTIYF. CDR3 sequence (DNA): TGTGCCAGCAGCCAAACAGGGAGCGGAAACACCATATATTTT.

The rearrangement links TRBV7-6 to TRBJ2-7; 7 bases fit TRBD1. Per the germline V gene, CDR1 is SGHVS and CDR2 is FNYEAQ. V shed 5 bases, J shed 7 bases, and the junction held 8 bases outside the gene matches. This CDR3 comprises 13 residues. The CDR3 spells CASSGQQGREQYV. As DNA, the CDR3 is TGTGCCAGCAGCGGGCAACAGGGGAGAGAGCAGTACGTC.

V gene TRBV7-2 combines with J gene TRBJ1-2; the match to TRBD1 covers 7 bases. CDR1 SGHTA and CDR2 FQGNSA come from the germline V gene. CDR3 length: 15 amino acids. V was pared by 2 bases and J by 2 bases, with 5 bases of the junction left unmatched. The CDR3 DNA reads TGTGCCAGCAGCTTACCAGGGGGAGAAAACTATGGCTACACCTTC. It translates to CASSLPGGENYGYTF.

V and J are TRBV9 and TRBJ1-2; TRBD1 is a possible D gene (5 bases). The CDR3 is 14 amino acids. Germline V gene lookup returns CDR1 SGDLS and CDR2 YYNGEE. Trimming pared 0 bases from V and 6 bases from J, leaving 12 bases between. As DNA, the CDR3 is TGTGCCAGCAGCGTAGTAGAGGGGCTCCATGGCTACACCTTC. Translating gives CASSVVEGLHGYTF.

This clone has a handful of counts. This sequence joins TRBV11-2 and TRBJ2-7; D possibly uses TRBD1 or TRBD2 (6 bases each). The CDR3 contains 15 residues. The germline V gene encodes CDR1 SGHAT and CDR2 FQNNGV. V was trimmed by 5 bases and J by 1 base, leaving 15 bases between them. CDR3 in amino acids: CASSPREGGSYEQYV. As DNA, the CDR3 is TGTGCCAGCAGCCCCCGTGAGGGGGGTTCCTACGAGCAGTACGTC.

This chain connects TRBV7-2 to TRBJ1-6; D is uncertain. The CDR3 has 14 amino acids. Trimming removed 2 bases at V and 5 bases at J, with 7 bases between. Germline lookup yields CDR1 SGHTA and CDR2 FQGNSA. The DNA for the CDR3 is TGTGCCAGCAGCTTAAAACCAGATAATTCACCCCTCCACTTT. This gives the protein CASSLKPDNSPLHF.

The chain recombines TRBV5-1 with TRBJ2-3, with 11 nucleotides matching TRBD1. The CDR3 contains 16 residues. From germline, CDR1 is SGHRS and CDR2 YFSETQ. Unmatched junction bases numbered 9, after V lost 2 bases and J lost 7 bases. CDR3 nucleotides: TGCGCCAGCAGCTTTCACCCGGGACAGGGGGAAAATACGCAGTATTTT. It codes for CASSFHPGQGENTQYF.

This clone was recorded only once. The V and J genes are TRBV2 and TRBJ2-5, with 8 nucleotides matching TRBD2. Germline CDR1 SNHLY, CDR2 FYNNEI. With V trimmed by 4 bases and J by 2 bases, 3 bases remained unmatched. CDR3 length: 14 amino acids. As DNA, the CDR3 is TGTGCCAGCAGTGTTTCGGGGGGGCAAGAGACCCAGTACTTC. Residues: CASSVSGGQETQYF.

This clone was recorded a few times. CDR3 sequence reads: CSVMDVTYEQYF. The DNA of the CDR3 is TGCAGCGTTATGGACGTGACCTACGAGCAGTACTTC. V is TRBV29-1 and J is TRBJ2-7; the D is unclear. Trimming left V 5 bases short and J 2 bases short, with 10 bases between. The CDR3 covers 12 residues. Germline CDR1 SQVTM, CDR2 ANQGSEA.

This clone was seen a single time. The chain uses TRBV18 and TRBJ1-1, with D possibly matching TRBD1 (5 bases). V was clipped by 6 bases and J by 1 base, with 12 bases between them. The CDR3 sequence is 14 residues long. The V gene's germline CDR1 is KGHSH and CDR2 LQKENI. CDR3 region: CASSEQESNTEAFF. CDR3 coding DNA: TGTGCCAGCTCGGAACAGGAGTCGAACACTGAAGCTTTCTTT.

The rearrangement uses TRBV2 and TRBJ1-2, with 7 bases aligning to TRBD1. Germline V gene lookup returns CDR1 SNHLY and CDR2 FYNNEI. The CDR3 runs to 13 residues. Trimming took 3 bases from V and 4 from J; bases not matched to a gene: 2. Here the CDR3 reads CASSETGPYGYTF. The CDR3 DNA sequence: TGTGCCAGCAGTGAGACAGGGCCCTATGGCTACACCTTC.

The CDR3 sequence is CASSPTKGREKLFF. The CDR3 DNA reads TGTGCCAGCTCACCAACGAAGGGCAGAGAAAAACTGTTTTTT. This chain uses TRBV18 with TRBJ1-4; no definite D call. The V gene's germline CDR1 is KGHSH and CDR2 LQKENI. The CDR3 totals 14 residues. The V gene lost 2 bases and the J gene lost 8 bases, with 12 bases spanning the gap. Supplemented by reference TRBV18 and TRBJ1-4, the full variable domain reads NAGVMQNPRHLVRRRGQEARLRCSPMKGHSHVYWYRQLPEEGLKFMVYLQKENIIDESGMPKERFSAEFPKEGPSILRIQQVVRGDSAAYFCASSPTKGREKLFFGSGTQLSVL.

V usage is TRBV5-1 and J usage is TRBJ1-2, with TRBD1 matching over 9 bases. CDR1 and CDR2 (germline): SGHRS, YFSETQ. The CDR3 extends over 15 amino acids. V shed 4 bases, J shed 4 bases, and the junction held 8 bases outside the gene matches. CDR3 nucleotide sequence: TGCGCCAGCAGCCCCGGACAGGGGACATCCTATGGCTACACCTTC. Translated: CASSPGQGTSYGYTF.

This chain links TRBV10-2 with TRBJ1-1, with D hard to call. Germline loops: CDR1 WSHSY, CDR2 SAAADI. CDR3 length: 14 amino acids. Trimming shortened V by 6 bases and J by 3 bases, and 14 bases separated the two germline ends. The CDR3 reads CASSHHLRDTEAFF. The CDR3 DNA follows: TGCGCCAGCAGCCATCACCTTAGGGACACTGAAGCTTTCTTT.

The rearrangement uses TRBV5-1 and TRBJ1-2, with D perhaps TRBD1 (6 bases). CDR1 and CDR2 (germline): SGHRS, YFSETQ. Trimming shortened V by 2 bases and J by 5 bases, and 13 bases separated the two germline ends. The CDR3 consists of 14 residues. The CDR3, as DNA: TGCGCCAGCAGCTTTACCCCAGGGGAGTATGGCTACACCTTC. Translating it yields CASSFTPGEYGYTF.

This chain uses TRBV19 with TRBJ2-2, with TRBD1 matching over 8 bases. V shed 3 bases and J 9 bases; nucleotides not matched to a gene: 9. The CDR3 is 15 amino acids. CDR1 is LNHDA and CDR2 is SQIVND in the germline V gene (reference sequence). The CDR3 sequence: CASSIRDRIIWELFF. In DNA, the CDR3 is TGTGCCAGTAGTATCCGGGACAGGATTATCTGGGAGCTGTTTTTT.

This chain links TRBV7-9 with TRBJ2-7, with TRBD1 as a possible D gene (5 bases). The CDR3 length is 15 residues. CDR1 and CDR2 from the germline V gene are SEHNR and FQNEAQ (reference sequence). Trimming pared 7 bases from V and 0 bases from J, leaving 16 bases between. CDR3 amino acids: CASTNSRVSSYEQYF. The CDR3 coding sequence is TGTGCCAGCACAAACAGCAGGGTGAGCTCCTACGAGCAGTACTTC.

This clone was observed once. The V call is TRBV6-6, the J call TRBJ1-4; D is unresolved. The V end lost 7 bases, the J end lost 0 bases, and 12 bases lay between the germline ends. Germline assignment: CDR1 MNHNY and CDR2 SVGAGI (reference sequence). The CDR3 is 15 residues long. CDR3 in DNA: TGTGCCAGCAACCTAGGACGGGCAACTAATGAAAAACTGTTTTTT. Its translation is CASNLGRATNEKLFF.

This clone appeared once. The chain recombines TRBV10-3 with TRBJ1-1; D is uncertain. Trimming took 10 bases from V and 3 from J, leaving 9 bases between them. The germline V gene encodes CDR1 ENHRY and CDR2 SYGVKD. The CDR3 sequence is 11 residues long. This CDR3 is CATREDTEAFF. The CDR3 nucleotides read TGTGCCACGCGGGAGGACACTGAAGCTTTCTTT.

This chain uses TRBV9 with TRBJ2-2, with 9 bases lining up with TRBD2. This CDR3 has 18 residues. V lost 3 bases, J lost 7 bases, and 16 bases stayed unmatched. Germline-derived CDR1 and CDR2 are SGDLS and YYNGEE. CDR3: CASSGLPYGGGAVGELFF. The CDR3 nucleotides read TGTGCCAGCAGCGGACTCCCTTATGGCGGGGGGGCCGTCGGGGAGCTGTTTTTT. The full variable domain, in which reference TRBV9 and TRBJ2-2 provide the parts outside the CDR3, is DSGVTQTPKHLITATGQRVTLRCSPRSGDLSVYWYQQSLDQGLQFLIQYYNGEERAKGNILERFSAQQFPDLHSELNLSSLELGDSALYFCASSGLPYGGGAVGELFFGEGSRLTVL.

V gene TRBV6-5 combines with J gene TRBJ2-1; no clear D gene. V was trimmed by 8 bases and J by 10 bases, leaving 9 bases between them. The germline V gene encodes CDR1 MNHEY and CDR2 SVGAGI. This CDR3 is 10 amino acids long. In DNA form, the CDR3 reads TGTGCCAGCGGGCGGCCCGAGCAGTTCTTC. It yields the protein CASGRPEQFF.

The CDR3 DNA is TGTGCCAGCAGTATTGCCGGGGCCTTTAATGAAAAACTGTTTTTT. Protein: CASSIAGAFNEKLFF. The chain has TRBV6-1 and TRBJ1-4; a possible D gene is TRBD1 (5 bases). The CDR3 extends over 15 amino acids. CDR1 and CDR2 (germline): MNHNS, SASEGT. The V end lost 5 bases, the J end lost 4 bases, and 14 bases lay between the germline ends.

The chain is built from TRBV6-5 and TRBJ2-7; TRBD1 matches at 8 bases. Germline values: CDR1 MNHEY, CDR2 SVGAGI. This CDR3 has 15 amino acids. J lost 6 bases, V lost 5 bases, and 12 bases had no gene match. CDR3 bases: TGTGCCAGCAGTACAGACAGGGGCTCAGCTACCGAGCAGTACTTC. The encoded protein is CASSTDRGSATEQYF.